This T cell receptor (beta chain) comes out of a study of blood T cells in healthy people across ages (dated by TCRdb to about 2015). Background for the entire study: In model experiments, roughly one uniquely barcoded TCR beta cDNA molecule per two T cells was captured by template switching. Age-related changes in TCR beta repertoire diversity were measured in the study by deep sequencing normalized with unique cDNA molecular identifiers. The donors were split into four age groups: young (average about 16 years), middle-aged (roughly 39), aged (62) and long-lived (approximately 80). For two donors (one aged 18 to 30 and one aged 80 or older), the study analyzed two additional independent replicas of 1 million unique cDNA reads from the same blood draw.

Library prep was done by 5' RACE. The instrument was an Illumina HiSeq 2500. A second 7 to 11 cycle PCR used a sample-barcoded 5' primer and a J-beta primer mix. A template-switch 5' adaptor carrying 12 random nucleotides introduced a unique molecular identifier onto each TCR beta cDNA molecule. Each sample yielded at least 2.5 million CDR3-containing paired-end reads. The Mint cDNA synthesis kit, primed by a TRBC-specific oligonucleotide, was used to synthesize first-strand cDNA from all RNA. All cDNA was treated with uracil-DNA glycosylase and then went through a first 18-cycle PCR with the universal primers M1SS and BC2_uni_R. As for the original processing: For normalization, 1 million high-quality reads were randomly selected from each sample, with every read carrying a distinct molecular identifier. Reads sharing molecular identifiers were discarded rather than binned into consensus sequences. MiTCR, run with a Q25 quality threshold and the strictest error-elimination algorithm, handled CDR3 identification, clonotype clustering and error correction. A nonparametric unseen species model with Euler transformation was used to estimate a lower bound on total TCR beta diversity. TCRdb trimmed the raw reads at Q25, called clones with MiXCR and kept productive beta chains. Identical CDR3 protein sequences are pooled into one entry, listed with their most common genes and DNA. In this record, the V and J calls reflect TCRdb's handling and not the investigators' own analysis. This sample is represented by about 540,000 distinct CDR3 sequences; approximately 25% of them were singletons. Of the sample, around 10% falls within the top ten clones.

Study-level results and caveats: Donor CMV infection status was unknown, potentially confounding age-related changes in expanded clonotypes. The long-lived group showed more naive CD4+ T cells, fewer expanded clones and increased TCR diversity than the aged group, suggesting age selection. Estimates of total diversity from one million sequenced T cells were regarded as lower bounds and underestimates. Observed TCR beta diversity per million T cells fell roughly linearly with age, and a significant reduction was already apparent by age around 40. There was a strong correlation between observed TCR beta diversity and the percentage of naive T cells measured by flow cytometry. Conclusive comparison of naive and antigen-experienced compartments was prevented by the profiling of bulk unsorted PBMCs.

Turning to this clonotype: Its antigen is still unknown. Base-call qualities are not available, and no considerably larger clone is one nucleotide away.

Donors were 40 or so systemically healthy Caucasian individuals from Russia aged about 6 to 100 years. Approximately 10 milliliters of peripheral blood were collected from each donor into EDTA-treated Vacutainer tubes. Ficoll-Paque density-gradient centrifugation was used to isolate PBMCs, with at least 7 million per sample. Total RNA was extracted from PBMCs with Trizol reagent, with at least 5.5 micrograms obtained per sample. For every donor, flow cytometry on a PBMC aliquot measured the percentage of naive CD45RAhigh/CD27high T cells. For this chain, trimming is 0 bases at the V end and 4 bases at the J end, and the number of junction bases without a gene match is 5. The CDR3 has 15 amino acids, counting the end cysteine and phenylalanine. Only the CDR3 DNA is retained, 45 bases long and in frame from the first base. Via the germline V gene (reference sequence), CDR1 is MNHEY and CDR2 SMNVEV.

These data were likewise used in another study, on T cells of mothers and their children. That second publication adds: Donors were nine systemically healthy Caucasian individuals: three mothers and their six children. cDNA synthesis consumed the entire amount of extracted RNA, loaded at 1.5 ug RNA in each 15 ul reaction. Sample barcodes and 2-4 random nucleotides were added via the M1S primer in the second PCR. Over 9.5 million TCR beta CDR3 reads were obtained for each mother, and millions of reads were obtained for each child. In both related and unrelated pairs, thymic selection shapes the output of TCR recombination in a similar way, with inherited differences having only a minor effect. Normalized repertoire overlap in related mother-child pairs was always slightly higher than in unrelated mother-child pairs, but the difference was never significant. No persistent microchimeric T cell clones were found, with a detection sensitivity of approximately 100 clones per million clonotypes. The study used deep NGS to compare TCR beta repertoires of mothers and children, seeking features distinguishing related mother-child pairs from unrelated individuals. The mean age was around 42 +/- 4 years for the mothers and 11 +/- 4 years for the children. After adapters were ligated using NEBNext reagents, the libraries underwent 100+100 nt paired-end sequencing on an Illumina HiSeq 2000. To avoid cross-contamination, the mother libraries and the child libraries were prepared a month apart and sequenced in separate runs. For each donor, between about 450,000 and 2,300,000 distinct TCR beta clonotypes were identified. Naive TCR beta clonotypes were estimated from low-frequency clonotypes matched to each donor's FACS-determined naive share, without sorting.

The origin of this receptor is a boy aged 5-17 years in good health. The sequenced sample consisted of blood. The chain is assembled from TRBV27 and TRBJ2-7, and 8 bases in between align with TRBD1. The nucleotides are TGTGCCAGCAGTTTATCCGGTGGGACAGGTTACGAGCAGTACTTC. The encoded protein is CASSLSGGTGYEQYF.